These T cell receptor beta chains were read from a single sample in a study of T cell responses to AZD1222 COVID-19 vaccine. Libraries were prepared by immunoSEQ multiplex PCR; TCRdb keeps only in-frame clonotypes and omits some of them. This table has more than 55,000 clones, 65% to 80% appearing once. This sample comprised peripheral blood, obtained 28 days after the second AZD1222 dose. These TCRs come from an adult who received the AZD1222 COVID-19 vaccine. The CDR3 runs from the conserved cysteine through the conserved F or W. Each record gives: D gene, CDR3 length, J gene, V gene, clone size, CDR3 DNA, CDR3 protein. The D gene is left open where the match is weak. Expanded clones are given a class, and other clones once, few, many or no size at all.

>-|13|TRBJ1-4|TRBV11-2|-
TGTGCCAGTTCCTTCCAGGGTGAAGAAAAACTGTTTTTT
CASSFQGEEKLFF
>-|15|TRBJ1-1|TRBV11-2|-
TGTGCCAGCAGCTTAGGTAGGACAGACCTTGACGAAGCTTTCTTT
CASSLGRTDLDEAFF
>-|15|TRBJ2-7|TRBV11-2|-
TGTGCCAGCAGCTTAGACCGGGGAGGATTCCACGAGCAGTACTTC
CASSLDRGGFHEQYF
>-|13|TRBJ2-7|TRBV7-2|-
TGTGCCAGCAGCACCACGGGGTACTACGAGCAGTACTTC
CASSTTGYYEQYF
>TRBD1|15|TRBJ1-4|TRBV4-3|-
TGCGCCAGCAGCCAAGATTGGACAGGGGGCATGAAACTGTTTTTT
CASSQDWTGGMKLFF
>-|15|TRBJ1-4|TRBV11-3|-
TGTGCCAGCAGCTTAGGACAGACAACTAATGAAAAACTGTTTTTT
CASSLGQTTNEKLFF
>TRBD1|15|TRBJ2-3|TRBV5-1|few
TGCGCCAGCAGCCCAAGGACAGGGGGCACAGATACGCAGTATTTT
CASSPRTGGTDTQYF
>-|15|TRBJ2-1|TRBV5-4|-
TGTGCCAGCAGCGGAACGCAAGGGGGGGGCGGTGAGCAGTTCTTC
CASSGTQGGGGEQFF
>-|15|TRBJ1-6|TRBV9|-
TGTGCCAGCAGTGAAACAGGGATCCATAATTCACCCCTCCACTTT
CASSETGIHNSPLHF
>-|12|TRBJ2-7|TRBV30|few
TGTGCCCTGTCTCGAGGACGGGGAGAGCAGTACTTC
CALSRGRGEQYF
>-|15|TRBJ2-2|TRBV24-1|few
-
CATSDLERDTGELFF
>-|17|TRBJ1-3|TRBV5-4|once
TGTGCCAGCAGCTTGTTAATTACAATGAGCTCTGGAAACACCATATATTTT
CASSLLITMSSGNTIYF
>-|14|TRBJ1-1|TRBV28|-
TGTGCCAGCATACTTTCGGCGGGGGACACTGAAGCTTTCTTT
CASILSAGDTEAFF
>TRBD2|14|TRBJ2-5|TRBV6-2/TRBV6-3|-
TGTGCCAGCAGCTTAGCGGGGGGGCGAGAGACCCAGTACTTC
CASSLAGGRETQYF
>TRBD2|15|TRBJ2-4|TRBV29-1|once
TGCAGCGTTGAAGTAGCGGGTAACGCCAAAAACATTCAGTACTTC
CSVEVAGNAKNIQYF
>-|12|TRBJ2-7|TRBV6-2/TRBV6-3|-
TGTGCCAGCAGTTACGGACTGACGAAGCAGTACTTC
CASSYGLTKQYF
>TRBD2|18|TRBJ2-3|TRBV5-3|-
TGTGCCAGAAGCCTCGAACTAGCGGGGGGGCGAAGCACAGATACGCAGTATTTT
CARSLELAGGRSTDTQYF
>TRBD2|19|TRBJ2-2|TRBV5-1|-
TGCGCCAGCAGCTGGACCGGGACTAGCGGGGCCGCGAACACCGGGGAGCTGTTTTTT
CASSWTGTSGAANTGELFF
>-|14|TRBJ1-1|TRBV28|-
TGTGCCAGCAGGTCCACCTCTCCAGGGACTGAAGCTTTCTTT
CASRSTSPGTEAFF
>TRBD1|13|TRBJ1-5|TRBV19|-
TGTGCCAGTAAGGACAGGGGTTATCAGCCCCAGCATTTT
CASKDRGYQPQHF
>TRBD1|13|TRBJ1-1|TRBV7-9|-
TGTGCCAGCAGCTGGACAGGGGGAACTGAAGCTTTCTTT
CASSWTGGTEAFF
>-|12|TRBJ2-4|TRBV12-5|-
TGTGCCTCCCAATTAGCCAAAAACATTCAGTACTTC
CASQLAKNIQYF
>TRBD1|13|TRBJ1-2|TRBV9|-
TGTGCCAGCAGCCTCGCAGGGGGCTATGGCTACACCTTC
CASSLAGGYGYTF
>-|13|TRBJ1-4|TRBV27|-
TGTGCCAGCCGCCCTGCCCATGCTGAAAAACTGTTTTTT
CASRPAHAEKLFF
>-|14|TRBJ1-2|TRBV6-1|-
TGTGCCAGCAGTGAATTGGAGGGGTCCTATGGCTACACCTTC
CASSELEGSYGYTF
>-|11|TRBJ1-1|TRBV2|-
TGTGCCGAGGGAAGGGGCACTGAAGCTTTCTTT
CAEGRGTEAFF
>TRBD1|15|TRBJ1-4|TRBV5-5|-
TGTGCCAGCAGTTTTGGGACAGGGAGGGCTGAAAAACTGTTTTTT
CASSFGTGRAEKLFF
>TRBD2|15|TRBJ2-1|TRBV6-4|-
TGTGCCAGCAGTGAGGCTAGCGGGGGGTGGAATGAGCAGTTCTTC
CASSEASGGWNEQFF
>-|14|TRBJ1-5|TRBV5-1|-
TGCGCCAGCAGCTTCGACAGTGCCAATCAGCCCCAGCATTTT
CASSFDSANQPQHF
>TRBD1|15|TRBJ1-6|TRBV19|-
TGTGCCAGTACGCCGGGACAGGGTACTAATTCACCCCTCCACTTT
CASTPGQGTNSPLHF
>-|15|TRBJ1-5|TRBV2|once
TGTGCCAGCAGTGCAGACGGGTATAGCAATCAGCCCCAGCATTTT
CASSADGYSNQPQHF
>TRBD1|14|TRBJ2-7|TRBV11-2|-
TGTGCCAGCCGAAAGTCGGGACAGGGTGCCGAGCAGTACTTC
CASRKSGQGAEQYF
>-|16|TRBJ1-1|TRBV2|-
TGTGCCAGCAGTGTGGGAGCTTCCCGGCTGTCTGCTGAAGCTTTCTTT
CASSVGASRLSAEAFF
>TRBD1|13|TRBJ2-5|TRBV15|-
TGTGCCACCAGCCGGGACAGGGACGAGACCCAGTACTTC
CATSRDRDETQYF
>TRBD2|19|TRBJ2-1|TRBV7-9|-
TGTGCCAGCAGCTCCGCGGCCGCGGGGAGCGGGGGGGTGAGCAATGAGCAGTTCTTC
CASSSAAAGSGGVSNEQFF
>TRBD1|16|TRBJ2-3|TRBV9|-
TGTGCCAGCAGCACCGCCGGGACAGGGGGAACAGATACGCAGTATTTT
CASSTAGTGGTDTQYF
>TRBD1|12|TRBJ2-1|TRBV11-2|-
TGTGCCAGCAGCTATACAGGGGGTGAGCAGTTCTTC
CASSYTGGEQFF
>TRBD2|15|TRBJ2-1|TRBV28|-
TGTGCCAGCAGTTTAGCGGGGGGGCCTAGGAATGAGCAGTTCTTC
CASSLAGGPRNEQFF
>TRBD2|14|TRBJ2-5|TRBV5-1|-
TGCGCCAGCAGCACGCGGGGGGGCTGGGAGACCCAGTACTTC
CASSTRGGWETQYF
>TRBD1|14|TRBJ2-5|TRBV3-1/TRBV3-2|-
TGTGCCAGCAGCCCCAGGACAGGACAAGAGACCCAGTACTTC
CASSPRTGQETQYF
>-|13|TRBJ1-1|TRBV25-1|few
TGTGCCAGCCGGTGGGGGACTGACACTGAAGCTTTCTTT
CASRWGTDTEAFF
>-|12|TRBJ1-5|TRBV10-3|once
TGTGCCATCAGTGGTGCGGATCAGCCCCAGCATTTT
CAISGADQPQHF
>-|17|TRBJ2-5|TRBV7-6|-
TGTGCCAGCAGCCGATTCGGGGAATCAGCGTCGGGAGAGACCCAGTACTTC
CASSRFGESASGETQYF
>-|16|TRBJ1-1|TRBV7-2|-
TGTGCCAGCAGCTTAGAGGTAGGACGGGGGTTGACTGAAGCTTTCTTT
CASSLEVGRGLTEAFF
>-|12|TRBJ2-7|TRBV3-1/TRBV3-2|-
TGTGCCAGCAGCCAACTTGCCTACGAGCAGTACTTC
CASSQLAYEQYF
>-|12|TRBJ1-2|TRBV7-2|-
TGTGCCAGCAGCTTAGATCAGGATGGCTACACCTTC
CASSLDQDGYTF